One T cell receptor (beta chain) is described in this entry. Antigen: not known. Per the germline V gene, CDR1 is SGDLS and CDR2 is YYNGEE. CDR3 length equals 15 residues. Russia was home to the donors, healthy Caucasian individuals aged about 6 to 90. Isolating PBMCs gave at least 7 million of these cells per sample. With a J-beta primer mix and a sample-barcoded 5' primer, a second PCR ran roughly 6 to 11 cycles. A template-switch adaptor with 12 random nucleotides tagged each cDNA molecule. TCRdb re-analysed the 5' RACE reads in MiXCR, keeping a single row per CDR3 protein. The sample lists hundreds of thousands of distinct CDR3 sequences; around 62% were seen once. The data originate from a study of blood T cells in healthy people across ages. Study findings and constraints: Across the age range, TCR beta diversity per million T cells fell in a roughly linear way.

The specimen was blood. The V and J genes are TRBV9 and TRBJ2-5; a weak D match, TRBD2 (5 bases). The assigned J gene may be wrong: the sequence end matches TRBJ2-7 better. This receptor was obtained from a young man in good health. The DNA for the CDR3 is TGTGCCAGCAGCGCAGTGGTGGCCGGGGAGAACGAGCAGTACTTC. Protein: CASSAVVAGENEQYF.